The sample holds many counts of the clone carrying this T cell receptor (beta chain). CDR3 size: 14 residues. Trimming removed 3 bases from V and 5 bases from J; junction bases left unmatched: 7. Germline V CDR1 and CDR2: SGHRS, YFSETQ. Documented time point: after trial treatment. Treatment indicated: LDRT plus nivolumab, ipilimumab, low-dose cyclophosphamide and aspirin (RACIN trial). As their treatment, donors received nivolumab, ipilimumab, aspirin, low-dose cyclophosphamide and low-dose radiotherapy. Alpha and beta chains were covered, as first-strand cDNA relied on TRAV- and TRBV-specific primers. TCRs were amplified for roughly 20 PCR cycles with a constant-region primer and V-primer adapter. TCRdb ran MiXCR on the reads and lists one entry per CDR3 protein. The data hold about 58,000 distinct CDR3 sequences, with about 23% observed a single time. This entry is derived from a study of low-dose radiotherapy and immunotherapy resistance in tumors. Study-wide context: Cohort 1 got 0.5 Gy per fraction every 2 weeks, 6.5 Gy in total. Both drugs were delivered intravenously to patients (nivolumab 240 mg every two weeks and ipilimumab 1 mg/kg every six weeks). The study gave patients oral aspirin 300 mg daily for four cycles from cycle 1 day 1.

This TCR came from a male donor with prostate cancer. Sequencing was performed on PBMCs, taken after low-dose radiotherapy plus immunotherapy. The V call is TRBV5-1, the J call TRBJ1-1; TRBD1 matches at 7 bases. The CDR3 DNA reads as TGCGCCAGCAGCTCACAGGGGAGTGGGACTGAAGCTTTCTTT. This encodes CASSSQGSGTEAFF.